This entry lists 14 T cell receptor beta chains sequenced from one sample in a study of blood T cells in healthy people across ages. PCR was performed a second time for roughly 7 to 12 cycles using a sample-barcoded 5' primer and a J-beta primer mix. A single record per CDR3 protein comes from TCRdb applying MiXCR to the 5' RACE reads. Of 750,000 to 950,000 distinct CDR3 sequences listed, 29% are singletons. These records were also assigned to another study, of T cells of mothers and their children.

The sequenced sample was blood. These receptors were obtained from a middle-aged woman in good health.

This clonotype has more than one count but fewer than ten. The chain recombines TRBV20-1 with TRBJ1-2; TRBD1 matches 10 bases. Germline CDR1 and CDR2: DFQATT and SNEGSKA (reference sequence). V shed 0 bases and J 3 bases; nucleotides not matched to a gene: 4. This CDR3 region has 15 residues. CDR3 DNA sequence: TGCAGTGCTAGAGAGGGACAGGGGCAGTACTATGGCTACACCTTC. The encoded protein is CSAREGQGQYYGYTF.

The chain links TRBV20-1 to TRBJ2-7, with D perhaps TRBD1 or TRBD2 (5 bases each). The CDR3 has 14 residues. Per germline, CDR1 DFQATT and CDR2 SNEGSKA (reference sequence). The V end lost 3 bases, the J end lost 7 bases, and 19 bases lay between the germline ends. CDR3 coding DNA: TGCAGTGCTAGTCCCGGGGCCTCAATACGGGAGCAGTACTTC. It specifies CSASPGASIREQYF.

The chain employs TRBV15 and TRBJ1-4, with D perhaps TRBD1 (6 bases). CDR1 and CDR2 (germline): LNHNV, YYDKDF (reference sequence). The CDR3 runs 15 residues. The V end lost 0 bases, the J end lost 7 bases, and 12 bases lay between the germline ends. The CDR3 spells CATSRDAGAFEKLFF. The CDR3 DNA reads TGTGCCACCAGCAGAGATGCGGGGGCATTTGAAAAACTGTTTTTT.

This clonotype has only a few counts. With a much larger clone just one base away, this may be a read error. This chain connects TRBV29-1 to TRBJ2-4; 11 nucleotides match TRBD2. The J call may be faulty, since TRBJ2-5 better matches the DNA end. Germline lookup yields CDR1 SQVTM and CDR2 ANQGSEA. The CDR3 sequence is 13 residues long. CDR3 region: CSGGTSGWGTQYF. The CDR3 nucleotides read TGCAGCGGAGGGACTAGCGGTTGGGGGACCCAGTACTTC.

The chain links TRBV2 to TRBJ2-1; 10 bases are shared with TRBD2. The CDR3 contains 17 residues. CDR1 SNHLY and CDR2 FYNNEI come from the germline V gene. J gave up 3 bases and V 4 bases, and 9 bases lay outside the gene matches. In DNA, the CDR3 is TGTGCCAGCAGTGTGGCCACTAGCGGGGAGTTCTACAATGAGCAGTTCTTC. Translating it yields CASSVATSGEFYNEQFF.

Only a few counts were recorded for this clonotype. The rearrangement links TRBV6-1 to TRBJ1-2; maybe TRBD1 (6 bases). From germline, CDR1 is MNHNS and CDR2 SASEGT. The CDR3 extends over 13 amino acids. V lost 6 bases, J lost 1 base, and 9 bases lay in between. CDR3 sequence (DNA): TGTGCCAGCAGCCCGGGACATAACTATGGCTACACCTTC. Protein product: CASSPGHNYGYTF.

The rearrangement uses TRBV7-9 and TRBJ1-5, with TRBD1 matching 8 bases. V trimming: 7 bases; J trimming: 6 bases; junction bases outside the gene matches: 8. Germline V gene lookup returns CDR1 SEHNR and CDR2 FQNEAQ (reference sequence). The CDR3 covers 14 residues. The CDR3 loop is CASNSSDRGQPQHF. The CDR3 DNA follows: TGTGCCAGCAACTCCTCAGACAGGGGTCAGCCCCAGCATTTT.

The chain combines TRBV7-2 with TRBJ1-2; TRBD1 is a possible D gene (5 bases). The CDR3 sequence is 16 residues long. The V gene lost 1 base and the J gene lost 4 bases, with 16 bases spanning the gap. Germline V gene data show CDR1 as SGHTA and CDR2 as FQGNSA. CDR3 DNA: TGTACCAGCAGCTTAGGGATCCTTGGGCAGGGCTATGGCTACACCTTC. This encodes CTSSLGILGQGYGYTF. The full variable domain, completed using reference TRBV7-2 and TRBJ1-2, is GAGVSQSPSNKVTEKGKDVELRCDPISGHTALYWYRQSLGQGLEFLIYFQGNSAPDKSGLPSDRFSAERTGGSVSTLTIQRTQQEDSAVYLCTSSLGILGQGYGYTFGSGTRLTVV.

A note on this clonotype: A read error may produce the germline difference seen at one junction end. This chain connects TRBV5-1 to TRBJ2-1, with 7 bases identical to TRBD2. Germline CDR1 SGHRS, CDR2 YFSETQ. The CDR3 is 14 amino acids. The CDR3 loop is CVSSPPTSVGEQFF. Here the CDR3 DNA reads TGCGTCAGCAGCCCGCCCACTAGCGTGGGTGAGCAGTTCTTC.

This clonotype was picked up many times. This CDR3 is CASSLARNNEQFF. CDR3 coding DNA: TGTGCCAGCAGCTTAGCCAGGAACAATGAGCAGTTCTTC. The genes are TRBV7-2 and TRBJ2-1; D not resolved. CDR3 length: 13 amino acids. Germline CDR1 SGHTA, CDR2 FQGNSA. V gave up 0 bases and J gave up 5 bases, with 5 bases separating them.

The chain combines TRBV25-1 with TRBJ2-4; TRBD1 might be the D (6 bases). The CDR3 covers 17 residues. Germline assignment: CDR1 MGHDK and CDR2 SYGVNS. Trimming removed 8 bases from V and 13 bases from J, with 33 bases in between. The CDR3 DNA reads TGTGCCAGCCAGATGTTTGCAGGGGTATTCGGGTACAATGAGCAGTACTTC. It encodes CASQMFAGVFGYNEQYF.

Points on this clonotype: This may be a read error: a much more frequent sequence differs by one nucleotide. CDR3 sequence reads: CTSSSIPGTTYEQYF. CDR3 coding DNA: TGTACCAGCAGTTCTATACCCGGGACAACCTACGAGCAGTACTTC. V is TRBV27 and J is TRBJ2-7; tentatively, D is TRBD1 (6 bases). There are 15 residues in the CDR3. The V gene's germline CDR1 is MNHEY and CDR2 SMNVEV (reference sequence).

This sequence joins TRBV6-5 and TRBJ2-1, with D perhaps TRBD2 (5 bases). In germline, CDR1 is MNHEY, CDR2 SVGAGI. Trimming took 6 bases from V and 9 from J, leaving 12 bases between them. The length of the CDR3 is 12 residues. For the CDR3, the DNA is TGTGCCAGCAGGCCGATGGGGAGTGAGCAGTTCTTC. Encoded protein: CASRPMGSEQFF.

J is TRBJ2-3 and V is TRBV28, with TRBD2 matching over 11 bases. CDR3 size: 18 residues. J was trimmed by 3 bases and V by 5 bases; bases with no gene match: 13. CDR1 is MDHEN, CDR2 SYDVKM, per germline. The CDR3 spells CASSEIRLAGRVTDTQYF. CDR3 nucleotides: TGTGCCAGCAGTGAAATCCGACTAGCGGGGCGGGTAACAGATACGCAGTATTTT.